The next 26 T cell receptor beta chains were all read from a single sample in a study of T cells in Graves' hyperthyroidism and ophthalmopathy. Amplified TCR beta CDR3 regions derived from RNA transcripts. In the first-round RT-PCR of the TCR CDR3, the HTBI primer set was used. In TCRdb, the multiplex PCR reads were re-called with MiXCR into one record per CDR3 protein. Found here are some 370,000 distinct CDR3 sequences, about a sixth of them singletons; the top ten hold approximately 35%. Sequenced input: blood. The receptors were gathered from a woman in her twenties or thirties with Graves' hyperthyroidism that later progressed to Graves' ophthalmopathy.

The rearrangement joins TRBV5-8 to TRBJ1-1; the D is unclear. The V gene's germline CDR1 is SGHTS and CDR2 YDEGEE. The CDR3 extends over 9 amino acids. The V and J ends lost 3 bases and 8 bases respectively, with 2 bases between them. The CDR3 bases are TGTGCCAGCAGCTCGGAAGCTTTCTTT. This encodes CASSSEAFF. Drawing the rest from reference TRBV5-8 and TRBJ1-1, the complete variable domain is EAGVTQSPTHLIKTRGQQATLRCSPISGHTSVYWYQQALGLGLQFLLWYDEGEERNRGNFPPRFSGRQFPNYSSELNVNALELEDSALYLCASSSEAFFGQGTRLTVV.

This clonotype has at least ten counts. The V and J genes are TRBV24-1 and TRBJ2-7, with D possibly matching TRBD1 (6 bases). The CDR3 covers 16 residues. Trimming stripped 12 bases from V and 2 bases from J, with 25 bases between. Germline CDR1 and CDR2: KGHDR and SFDVKD. The CDR3 DNA sequence: TGTGCCCTCGACACCAAGACCCGACAGGCCCCCTACGAGCAGTACTTC. Its translation: CALDTKTRQAPYEQYF.

This clonotype was counted many times. The CDR3 sequence is CASRAGLAGSNEQFF. The CDR3 DNA follows: TGTGCCAGCAGGGCCGGACTAGCTGGGAGCAATGAGCAGTTCTTC. The chain combines TRBV2 with TRBJ2-1; 8 bases align to TRBD2. CDR1 SNHLY and CDR2 FYNNEI come from the germline V gene. The V and J ends lost 6 bases and 6 bases, in that order; junction bases with no gene match: 10. This CDR3 region has 15 residues.

This clonotype was observed at least ten times. The chain is built from TRBV20-1 and TRBJ1-2; D is unresolved. This CDR3 comprises 14 residues. Trimming cost V 3 bases and J 0 bases, with 11 bases left between them. Germline CDR1 DFQATT, CDR2 SNEGSKA (reference sequence). For the CDR3, the DNA is TGCAGTGCTAGTTGGGGTTTTCCTAACTATGGCTACACCTTC. Amino acids: CSASWGFPNYGYTF.

This clonotype has at least ten counts. The chain combines TRBV5-1 with TRBJ2-2; weak D call: TRBD1 (5 bases). CDR3 length: 15 amino acids. Germline V gives CDR1 SGHRS, CDR2 YFSETQ. The germline V and J ends were trimmed by 2 bases and 1 base, with 9 bases remaining between them. CDR3 amino acids: CASSLQAMNTGELFF. The CDR3 bases are TGCGCCAGCAGCTTACAGGCGATGAACACCGGGGAGCTGTTTTTT.

This clonotype was detected many times. This chain joins TRBV19 and TRBJ1-5; TRBD1 is a possible D gene (5 bases). V was cut by 10 bases and J by 0 bases, with 19 bases left in between. Germline V gene lookup returns CDR1 LNHDA and CDR2 SQIVND (reference sequence). This CDR3 comprises 16 residues. CDR3: CATRGTATYSNQPQHF. CDR3 DNA: TGTGCCACTAGGGGTACCGCGACTTATAGCAATCAGCCCCAGCATTTT.

The chain recombines TRBV20-1 with TRBJ2-7; 10 bases align to TRBD1. The CDR3 consists of 15 residues. V lost 3 bases to trimming and J lost 4 bases; unmatched junction nucleotides: 9. Germline lookup yields CDR1 DFQATT and CDR2 SNEGSKA (reference sequence). The CDR3 DNA reads as TGCAGTGCTAGGGACGGGACAGGGGTCGGGTACGAGCAGTACTTC. It translates to CSARDGTGVGYEQYF.

This clonotype was found many times. V is TRBV11-3 and J is TRBJ2-1; D is possibly TRBD1 or TRBD2 (5 bases each). There are 12 residues in the CDR3. Trimming cost V 3 bases and J 11 bases, with 11 bases left between them. Germline-derived CDR1 and CDR2 are SGHNT and YENEEA. The CDR3: CASSFPRGQQFF. For the CDR3, the DNA is TGTGCCAGCAGCTTTCCCCGGGGCCAGCAGTTCTTC.

This clonotype has a count of ten or more. The rearrangement links TRBV28 to TRBJ1-2, with 7 bases lining up with TRBD1. This CDR3 is 12 amino acids long. The germline CDR1 and CDR2 sequences are MDHEN and SYDVKM. The J segment lost 8 bases and the V segment lost 6 bases, leaving 6 bases of the junction unmatched. CDR3 loop: CASRYRGLGYTF. The CDR3 DNA is TGTGCCAGCAGGTACAGGGGTCTGGGCTACACCTTC.

J is TRBJ1-6 and V is TRBV18, with no clear D. Trimming pared 3 bases from V and 7 bases from J, leaving 13 bases between. Germline V gives CDR1 KGHSH, CDR2 LQKENI. This CDR3 has 15 residues. The DNA for the CDR3 is TGTGCCAGCTCACCGACCACGGGAACGAATTCACCCCTCCACTTT. Translating it yields CASSPTTGTNSPLHF.

This clonotype was counted ten times or more. The CDR3 protein is CASSEGPTYEQYF. CDR3 DNA: TGTGCCAGCAGCGAGGGACCGACCTACGAGCAGTACTTC. The V gene is TRBV6-1, the J gene TRBJ2-7; D may correspond to TRBD1 or TRBD2 (5 bases each). V shed 6 bases and J shed 2 bases, with 11 bases lying between them. Germline loops: CDR1 MNHNS, CDR2 SASEGT. There are 13 residues in the CDR3.

This clonotype showed up just a few times. The chain links TRBV11-2 to TRBJ1-5; perhaps TRBD1 as D (5 bases). Trimming removed 5 bases from V and 6 bases from J, with 14 bases in between. The CDR3 spans 14 residues. In germline, CDR1 is SGHAT, CDR2 FQNNGV. The chain's CDR3 is CASSPREYSQPQHF. The CDR3 DNA is TGTGCCAGCAGCCCCAGGGAATACAGTCAGCCCCAGCATTTT.

CDR3 sequence (DNA): TGTGCCAGCAGCTTAAACAGGGGAGAATCCTACAATGAGCAGTTCTTC. Its protein is CASSLNRGESYNEQFF. The chain has TRBV7-6 and TRBJ2-1, with 7 nucleotides matching TRBD1. Germline CDR1 and CDR2: SGHVS and FNYEAQ. The CDR3 has 16 residues. The trim removed 2 bases at V and 1 base at J, leaving 5 bases unmatched.

This clonotype occurred a few times. The V gene is TRBV20-1, the J gene TRBJ2-3; D may be TRBD1 (6 bases). Deletions cut 4 bases from V and 7 bases from J, with 18 bases between. This CDR3 contains 14 residues. Germline-derived CDR1 and CDR2 are DFQATT and SNEGSKA (reference sequence). The CDR3 DNA is TGCAGTGCTATGTTGTCAGGGGACCTCAATACGCAGTATTTT. As protein: CSAMLSGDLNTQYF.

This clonotype was seen ten or more times. The chain combines TRBV28 with TRBJ1-4; the match to TRBD1 covers 9 bases. Germline V CDR1 and CDR2: MDHEN, SYDVKM. Trimming cost V 6 bases and J 8 bases; bases outside gene matches: 7. The CDR3 has 14 residues. CDR3 DNA: TGTGCCAGCAGCTCCGGGACAGGGTTGGAAAAACTGTTTTTT. Translated: CASSSGTGLEKLFF.

This clonotype was seen many times. The gene calls are TRBV6-1 and TRBJ1-2, with D tentatively TRBD1 (6 bases). The CDR3 length is 14 residues. The germline V and J ends were trimmed by 8 bases and 7 bases, with 20 bases remaining between them. Germline values: CDR1 MNHNS, CDR2 SASEGT. In nucleotides, the CDR3 is TGTGCCAGCCGGACAGAGGGTTACGTGGCTGGCTACACCTTC. Its translation is CASRTEGYVAGYTF.

At least ten counts were recorded for this clonotype. CDR3 amino acids: CASSQGTIAEAFF. In nucleotides, the CDR3 is TGCGCCAGCAGCCAAGGGACCATCGCTGAAGCTTTCTTT. V usage is TRBV10-1 and J usage is TRBJ1-1; perhaps TRBD1 as D (5 bases). The CDR3 is made up of 13 amino acids. Germline values: CDR1 WNHNN, CDR2 SYGVQD (reference sequence). The germline V and J ends were trimmed by 6 bases and 6 bases, with 14 bases remaining between them.

This clonotype was seen at least ten times. The V and J genes are TRBV7-9 and TRBJ1-1; 7 bases are a match to TRBD1. The CDR3 is made up of 16 amino acids. V trimming: 0 bases; J trimming: 3 bases; junction bases outside the gene matches: 7. Germline lookup yields CDR1 SEHNR and CDR2 FQNEAQ (reference sequence). As DNA, the CDR3 is TGTGCCAGCAGCTTAGCCAGGGGGGACGGCGACACTGAAGCTTTCTTT. It translates to CASSLARGDGDTEAFF.

This clonotype was detected ten times or more. CDR3 sequence (DNA): TGTGCCACCAGTGAACCGGGGGAAGCGGGAGGAGTAGATACGCAGTATTTT. Amino acid sequence: CATSEPGEAGGVDTQYF. The rearrangement uses TRBV24-1 and TRBJ2-3, with 9 bases aligning to TRBD2. Trimming cost V 4 bases and J 5 bases; bases outside gene matches: 12. The CDR3 has 17 amino acids. CDR1 KGHDR and CDR2 SFDVKD come from the germline V gene.

This clonotype appeared many times. This rearrangement joins TRBV10-1 to TRBJ1-5; D ambiguous. Looked up from germline, CDR1 is WNHNN and CDR2 is SYGVQD (reference sequence). V was clipped by 3 bases and J by 3 bases, with 6 bases between them. This CDR3 spans 13 amino acids. The CDR3 loop is CASSDGYNQPQHF. CDR3 in DNA: TGCGCCAGCAGTGACGGATACAATCAGCCCCAGCATTTT.

Of note for this clonotype: A much more abundant neighbour one base away suggests this may be a read error. The chain has TRBV29-1 and TRBJ2-5; D not resolved. This CDR3 is 14 amino acids long. Trimming took 4 bases from V and 0 from J, leaving 12 bases between them. The germline V gene encodes CDR1 SQVTM and CDR2 ANQGSEA. CDR3 nucleotide sequence: TGCAGCGTTGCGAGCTGGCAGTACCAAGAGACCCAGTACTTC. It yields the protein CSVASWQYQETQYF. The full variable domain, its missing parts supplied by reference TRBV29-1 and TRBJ2-5, is SAVISQKPSRDICQRGTSLTIQCQVDSQVTMMFWYRQQPGQSLTLIATANQGSEATYESGFVIDKFPISRPNLTFSTLTVSNMSPEDSSIYLCSVASWQYQETQYFGPGTRLLVL.

This clonotype was seen only once. The V gene is TRBV28, the J gene TRBJ1-4, with D possibly TRBD1 on 5 matching bases. With 8 bases removed from V and 1 base from J, the gap between germline ends came to 14 bases. The CDR3 runs 15 residues. Germline V CDR1 and CDR2: MDHEN, SYDVKM. DNA for the CDR3: TGTGCCAGCGGGGCGTTGGGGGTAACTAATGAAAAACTGTTTTTT. Encoded protein: CASGALGVTNEKLFF.

This clonotype appeared many times. The chain employs TRBV2 and TRBJ2-7; D uncertain. CDR1 is SNHLY, CDR2 FYNNEI, per germline. The ends were cut back, 6 bases at V and 2 bases at J, with 2 bases in the middle. This CDR3 is built from 10 residues. The CDR3 sequence: CASRAYEQYF. CDR3 nucleotide sequence: TGTGCCAGCAGGGCCTACGAGCAGTACTTC.

Many counts were recorded for this clonotype. The J gene is TRBJ2-7, the V gene TRBV7-9, with TRBD1 matching over 10 bases. The CDR3 extends over 17 amino acids. The germline gives CDR1 SEHNR, CDR2 FQNEAQ (reference sequence). V dropped 5 bases and J dropped 2; count of bases not matched to a gene: 12. Here the CDR3 DNA reads TGTGCCAGCAGCGAGGGTGCCGGGACAGGGGCGACCTACGAGCAGTACTTC. Its translation is CASSEGAGTGATYEQYF.

This clonotype appeared many times. The rearrangement uses TRBV12-3 or TRBV12-4 and TRBJ1-1; 7 bases are a match to TRBD1. V was pared by 5 bases and J by 8 bases, with 2 bases of the junction left unmatched. CDR3 length: 11 residues. The CDR3 sequence is CASSRQGEAFF. The CDR3 bases are TGTGCCAGCAGTCGACAGGGAGAAGCTTTCTTT.

This clonotype came up many times. The J gene is TRBJ2-2, the V gene TRBV28; D not certain. This CDR3 spans 16 amino acids. The germline V gene has CDR1 MDHEN and CDR2 SYDVKM. Trimming took off 3 bases at V and 1 base at J, with 12 bases between the two ends. This CDR3 is CASSLKLLVNTGELFF. The CDR3 coding sequence is TGTGCCAGCAGTTTGAAACTCTTAGTGAACACCGGGGAGCTGTTTTTT.